The sample holds many counts of the clone carrying this T cell receptor (beta chain). What it binds is not known. The V end lost 7 bases, the J end lost 3 bases, and 6 bases lay between the germline ends. The CDR3 has 11 amino acids. Germline-derived CDR1 and CDR2 are SNHLY and FYNNEI. Stated time point: newly diagnosed GD, antithyroid drugs for less than 3 months. PBMCs provided the RNA from which the TCR library was made. This entry comes from a study of regulatory T cells in long-lasting Graves disease. For TCR beta, libraries came from iRepertoire HTBI primers and Arm-PCR of CDR3 regions. One entry per CDR3 protein, called by TCRdb with MiXCR from the multiplex PCR reads. The sample includes 250,000 to 300,000 distinct CDR3 sequences, about 18% of them seen just once. Study-wide findings and caveats: Only a small sample size was used, which may have cut accuracy.

These sequences were also reported in another study, on T cells in Graves' hyperthyroidism and ophthalmopathy. This second study notes: Uncontrolled infection, other autoimmune disease, pregnancy and lactation each barred patients from inclusion.

Specimen: peripheral blood mononuclear cells (PBMCs), collected at new diagnosis, from a patient treated with antithyroid drugs. The chain combines TRBV2 with TRBJ1-1; D uncertain. This clonotype originated in a woman in her twenties or thirties with Graves disease. The CDR3 is CASIQYTEAFF. The CDR3 DNA is TGTGCCAGCATTCAGTACACTGAAGCTTTCTTT.